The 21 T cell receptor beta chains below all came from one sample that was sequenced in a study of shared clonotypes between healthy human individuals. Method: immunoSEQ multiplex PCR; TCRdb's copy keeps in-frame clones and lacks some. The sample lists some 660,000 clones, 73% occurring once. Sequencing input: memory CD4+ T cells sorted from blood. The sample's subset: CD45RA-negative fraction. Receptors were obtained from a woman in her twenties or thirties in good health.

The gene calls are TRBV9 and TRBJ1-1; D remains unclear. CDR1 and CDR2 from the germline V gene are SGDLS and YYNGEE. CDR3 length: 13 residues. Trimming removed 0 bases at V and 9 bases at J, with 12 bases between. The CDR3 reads CASSVASQDQAFF. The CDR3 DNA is TGTGCCAGCAGCGTAGCATCCCAGGATCAAGCTTTCTTT.

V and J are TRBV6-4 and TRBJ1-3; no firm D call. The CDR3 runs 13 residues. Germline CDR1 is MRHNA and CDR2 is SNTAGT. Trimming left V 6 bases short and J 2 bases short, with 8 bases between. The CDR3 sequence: CASSSGPGNTIYF. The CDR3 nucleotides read TGTGCCAGCAGCTCGGGTCCTGGAAACACCATATATTTT.

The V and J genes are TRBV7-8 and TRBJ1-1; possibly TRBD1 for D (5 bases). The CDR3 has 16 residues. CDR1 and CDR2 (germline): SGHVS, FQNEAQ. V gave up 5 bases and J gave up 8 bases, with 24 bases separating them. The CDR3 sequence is CASSRRRNLAGTEAFF. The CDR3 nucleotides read TGTGCCAGCAGCCGCCGCAGAAACCTTGCAGGGACCGAAGCTTTCTTT. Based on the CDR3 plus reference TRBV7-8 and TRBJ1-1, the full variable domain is GAGVSQSPRYKVAKRGQDVALRCDPISGHVSLFWYQQALGQGPEFLTYFQNEAQLDKSGLPSDRFFAERPEGSVSTLKIQRTQQEDSAVYLCASSRRRNLAGTEAFFGQGTRLTVV.

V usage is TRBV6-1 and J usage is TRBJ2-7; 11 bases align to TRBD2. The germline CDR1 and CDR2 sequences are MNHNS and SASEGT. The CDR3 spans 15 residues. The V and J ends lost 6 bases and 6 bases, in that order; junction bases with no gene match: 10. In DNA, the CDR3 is TGTGCCAGCAGGGGGTTCGGGACTAGCGGATCCGAGCAGTACTTC. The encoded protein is CASRGFGTSGSEQYF.

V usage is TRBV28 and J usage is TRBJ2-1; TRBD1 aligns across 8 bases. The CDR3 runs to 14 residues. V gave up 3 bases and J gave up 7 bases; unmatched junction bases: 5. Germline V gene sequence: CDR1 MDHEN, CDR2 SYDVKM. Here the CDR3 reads CASSFPTGVNEQFF. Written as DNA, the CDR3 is TGTGCCAGCAGTTTCCCGACAGGGGTGAATGAGCAGTTCTTC.

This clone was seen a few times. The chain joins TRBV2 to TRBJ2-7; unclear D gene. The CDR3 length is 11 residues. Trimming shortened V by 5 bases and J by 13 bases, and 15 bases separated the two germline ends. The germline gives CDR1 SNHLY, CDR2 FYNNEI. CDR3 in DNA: TGTGCCAGCAGTTTCTCCGGCCTACTTTACTTC. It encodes CASSFSGLLYF. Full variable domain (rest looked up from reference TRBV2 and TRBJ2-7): EPEVTQTPSHQVTQMGQEVILRCVPISNHLYFYWYRQILGQKVEFLVSFYNNEISEKSEIFDDQFSVERPDGSNFTLKIRSTKLEDSAMYFCASSFSGLLYFGPGTRLTVT.

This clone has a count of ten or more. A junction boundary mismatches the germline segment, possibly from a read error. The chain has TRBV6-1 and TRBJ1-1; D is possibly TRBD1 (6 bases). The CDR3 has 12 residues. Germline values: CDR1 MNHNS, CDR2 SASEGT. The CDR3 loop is CAGRTVNTEAFF. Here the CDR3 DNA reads TGTGCCGGCAGGACAGTGAACACTGAAGCTTTCTTT.

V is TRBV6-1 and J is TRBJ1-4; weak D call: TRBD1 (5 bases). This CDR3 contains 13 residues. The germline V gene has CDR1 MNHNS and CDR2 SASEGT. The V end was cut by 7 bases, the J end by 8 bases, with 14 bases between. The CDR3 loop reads CASIPRGGEKLFF. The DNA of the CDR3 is TGTGCCAGCATACCCCGGGGCGGGGAAAAACTGTTTTTT.

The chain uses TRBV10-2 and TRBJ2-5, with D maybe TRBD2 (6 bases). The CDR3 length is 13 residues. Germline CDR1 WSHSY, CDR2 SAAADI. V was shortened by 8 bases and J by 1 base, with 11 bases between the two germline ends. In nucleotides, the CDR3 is TGCGCCAGCGGACTAACCCGCCAAGAGACCCAGTACTTC. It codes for CASGLTRQETQYF.

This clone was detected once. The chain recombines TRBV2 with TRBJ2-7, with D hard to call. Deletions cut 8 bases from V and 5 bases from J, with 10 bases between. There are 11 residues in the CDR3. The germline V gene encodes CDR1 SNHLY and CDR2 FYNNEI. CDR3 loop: CASGRVDEQYF. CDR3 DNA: TGTGCCAGCGGAAGGGTCGACGAGCAGTACTTC.

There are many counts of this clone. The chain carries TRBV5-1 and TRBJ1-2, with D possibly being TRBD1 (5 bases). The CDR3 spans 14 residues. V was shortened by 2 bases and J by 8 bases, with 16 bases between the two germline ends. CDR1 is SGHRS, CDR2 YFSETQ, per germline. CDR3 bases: TGCGCCAGCAGCTTTTCAGACTCAGGGAGCGGCTACACCTTC. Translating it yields CASSFSDSGSGYTF.

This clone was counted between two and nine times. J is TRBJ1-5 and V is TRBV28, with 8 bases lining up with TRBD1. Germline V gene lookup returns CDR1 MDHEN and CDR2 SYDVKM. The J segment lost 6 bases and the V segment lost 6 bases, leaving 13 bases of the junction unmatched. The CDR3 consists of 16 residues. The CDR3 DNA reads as TGTGCCAGCAGAGCTCCTGGACAGGGACCCGTTCAGCCCCAGCATTTT. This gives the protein CASRAPGQGPVQPQHF.

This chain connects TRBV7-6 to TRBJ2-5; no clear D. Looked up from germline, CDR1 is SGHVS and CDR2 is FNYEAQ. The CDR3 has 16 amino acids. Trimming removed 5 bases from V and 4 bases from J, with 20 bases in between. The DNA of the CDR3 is TGTGCCAGCAGCCCGAGTAATGTGCTGGGTCGAGAGACCCAGTACTTC. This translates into CASSPSNVLGRETQYF.

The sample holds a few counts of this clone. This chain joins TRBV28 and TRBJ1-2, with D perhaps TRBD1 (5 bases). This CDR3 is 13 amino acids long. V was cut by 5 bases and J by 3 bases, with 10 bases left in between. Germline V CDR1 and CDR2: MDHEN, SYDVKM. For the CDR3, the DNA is TGTGCCAGCAGTCAGACAGTGGACTATGGCTACACCTTC. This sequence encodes CASSQTVDYGYTF.

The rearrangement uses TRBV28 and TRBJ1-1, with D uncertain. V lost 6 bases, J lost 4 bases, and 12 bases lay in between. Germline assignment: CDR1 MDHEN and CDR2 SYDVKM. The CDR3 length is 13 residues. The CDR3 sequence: CASSPRRGTEAFF. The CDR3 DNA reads TGTGCCAGCAGCCCTCGGCGGGGCACTGAAGCTTTCTTT.

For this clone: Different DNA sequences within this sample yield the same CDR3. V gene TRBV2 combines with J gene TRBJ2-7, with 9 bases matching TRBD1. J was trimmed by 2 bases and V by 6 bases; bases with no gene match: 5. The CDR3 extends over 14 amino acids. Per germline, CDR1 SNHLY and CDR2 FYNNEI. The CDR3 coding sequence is TGTGCCAGCAGCGGACAGGGGACAACCTACGAGCAGTACTTC. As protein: CASSGQGTTYEQYF.

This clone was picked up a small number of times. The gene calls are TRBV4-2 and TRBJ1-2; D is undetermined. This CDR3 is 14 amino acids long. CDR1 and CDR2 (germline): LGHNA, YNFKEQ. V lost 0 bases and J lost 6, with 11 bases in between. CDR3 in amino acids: CASSQDEDGDGYTF. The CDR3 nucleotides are TGTGCCAGCAGCCAAGATGAAGACGGCGATGGCTACACCTTC.

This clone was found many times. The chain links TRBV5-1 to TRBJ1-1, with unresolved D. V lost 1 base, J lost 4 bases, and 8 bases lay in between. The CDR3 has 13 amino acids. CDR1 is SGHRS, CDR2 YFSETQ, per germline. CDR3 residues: CASSLSRSTEAFF. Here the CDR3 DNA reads TGCGCCAGCAGCTTGTCGAGGAGCACTGAAGCTTTCTTT.

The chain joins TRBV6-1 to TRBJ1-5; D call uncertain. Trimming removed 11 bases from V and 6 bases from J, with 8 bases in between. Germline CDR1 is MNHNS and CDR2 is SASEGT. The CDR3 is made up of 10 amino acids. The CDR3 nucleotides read TGTGCCCGAAAGAGTCAGCCCCAGCATTTT. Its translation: CARKSQPQHF.

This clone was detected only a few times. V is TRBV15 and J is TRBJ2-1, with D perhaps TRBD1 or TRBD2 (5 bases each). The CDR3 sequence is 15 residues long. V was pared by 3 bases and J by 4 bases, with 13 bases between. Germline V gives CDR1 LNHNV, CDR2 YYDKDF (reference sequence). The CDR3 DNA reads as TGTGCCACCAGCAGGGAAACCGGGACGTACAATGAGCAGTTCTTC. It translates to CATSRETGTYNEQFF.

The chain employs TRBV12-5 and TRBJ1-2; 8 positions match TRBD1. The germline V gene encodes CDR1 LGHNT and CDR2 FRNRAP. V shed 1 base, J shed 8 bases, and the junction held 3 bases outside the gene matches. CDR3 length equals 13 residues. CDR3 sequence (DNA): TGTGCTAGTGGTTTGGGACAGGGGAGAGGCTACACCTTC. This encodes CASGLGQGRGYTF.